The present entry profiles one T cell receptor (beta chain) with its context. What antigen it recognizes has not been identified. Per-base qualities were not stored, and no clone one base away is much larger. The immunoSEQ Assay, a bias-controlled multiplex PCR, was used to amplify TCRbeta CDR3 regions from genomic DNA. For the original study's pipeline: The number of nucleated cells in each sample was estimated from the amplification of reference gene primers within the assay. Sequence reads were collapsed and filtered to measure the absolute abundance of every unique TCRbeta CDR3 rearrangement. For each sample, productive Simpson clonality was calculated as the square root of Simpson's diversity index over productive rearrangements. Not all clones reach the TCRdb copy of this immuneACCESS table, which keeps in-frame sequences only. Checked studies attribute under half of the gap to unresolved V genes and leave the rest unexplained. V and J calls and clone size are those listed in that table; D and trimming were worked out from the DNA. The sample data list about 170,000 clones, and roughly 85% of these were observed just once. About 20% of the sample is in the top ten clones.

The data were taken from a study of blood T cell repertoires in COVID-19 (dated by TCRdb to 2019 to 2021). About the full investigation: For ImmuneRACE Cohort 3, a participant was defined as recovered based on two consecutive negative NP/OP PCR tests, clearance by a healthcare professional, or resolution of symptoms. The collaborator samples originated in the United States, Italy and Spain and spanned the acute and convalescent phases of COVID-19. The prospective study material was composed of cDNA or gDNA derived from T cells, B-cell-depleted T cells, or PBMCs. The dataset comprised deeply sampled blood TCRbeta repertoires from subjects exposed to, actively infected with, or recovered from COVID-19. The repertoires were released in a freely available public database meant as a resource for research on the immune response to SARS-CoV-2. Samples came from the ongoing ImmuneRACE study (first 160 participants) plus 1,254 subjects from 6 global collaborators. Nearly every sample came with metadata listing a de-identified subject ID, COVID-19 status, age in years and sex. Where available, HLA class I and class II types were obtained from metadata supplied by the sample provider rather than from assay-based typing.

Participants in the prospective study were aged 18 to 89 years, lived in some 24 United States geographic areas, and enrolled through a virtual design. Cohort assignment in the prospective study relied on participant-reported clinical history from a screening survey and a study questionnaire. Mobile phlebotomists in the prospective study collected whole blood, serum and a nasopharyngeal or oropharyngeal swab from every participant. Prospective study participants could optionally give additional blood draws and questionnaires over an approximately 2-month period. Prospective study blood samples were shipped either frozen or at room temperature before DNA extraction. Broad study findings and their caveats: The quantity of clinical and demographic metadata differed by source and by participant and was supplied without curation.

CDR1 SEHNR and CDR2 FQNEAQ are derived from the germline V gene (reference sequence). The CDR3 spans 14 residues, from the cysteine through the phenylalanine. Only the CDR3 DNA is retained, 42 bases long and in frame from the first base. V is shortened by 1 base, J by 1 base, and the region joining them spans 7 bases. The sequencing input was PBMCs or T cells enriched from blood (not recorded which). This receptor was taken from a woman aged 65 to 85 in a cohort exposed to, infected with or recovered from COVID-19 (not recorded which). The receptor chain draws on TRBV7-9 and TRBJ1-2; a tentative D match to TRBD1 spans 5 bases. The base sequence is TGTGCCAGCAGCTTAGGGGGGGATAACTATGGCTACACCTTC. Protein translation: CASSLGGDNYGYTF.